This T cell receptor beta chain was sequenced for a study of neurological immune-mediated disorders. This clonotype was seen many times. In germline, CDR1 is DFQATT, CDR2 SNEGSKA (reference sequence). The CDR3 sequence is 15 residues long. The junction had 3 bases not matched to a gene; V was cut back by 1 base and J by 1 base. Each CDR3 protein gets one entry after TCRdb re-called the 5' RACE reads with MiXCR. The profile shows about 62,000 distinct CDR3 sequences, about 4% of them singletons. The TCR was taken from a woman in her forties or fifties with multiple sclerosis. The specimen sequenced was PBMCs. The chain carries TRBV20-1 and TRBJ2-2, with TRBD1 matching over 7 bases. The CDR3 sequence is CSARAGTVNTGELFF. Written as DNA, the CDR3 is TGCAGTGCTAGAGCCGGGACAGTGAACACCGGGGAGCTGTTTTTT.